This T cell receptor (beta chain) was identified during a study of blood T cells in healthy people across ages. Study-level findings and limits: More naive CD4+ cells and higher diversity were found in long-lived than in aged donors.

Note on this clonotype: Its antigen remains unidentified.

Combining a sample-barcoded 5' primer with a J-beta primer mix, a second PCR ran for 7 to 11 cycles. Per-sample output comprised a minimum of 3 million paired-end reads containing CDR3. TCRdb ran MiXCR on the 5' RACE reads and lists one entry per CDR3 protein. The sample contains 1.5 million to 2 million distinct CDR3 sequences, 28% of which appear only once. V was cut by 8 bases and J by 1 base, with 23 bases left in between. The CDR3 sequence is 17 residues long. Germline V gives CDR1 SEHNR, CDR2 FQNEAQ (reference sequence). They isolated at least 6 million PBMCs from each sample. The TCR was taken from a woman aged 30 to 39 in good health. V and J are TRBV7-9 and TRBJ2-5; the D gene is possibly TRBD2 (5 bases). Sequenced material: blood. CDR3 loop: CASGPKVGASSQETQYF. The CDR3 DNA follows: TGTGCCAGCGGCCCGAAGGTTGGAGCTAGCTCCCAAGAGACCCAGTACTTC.